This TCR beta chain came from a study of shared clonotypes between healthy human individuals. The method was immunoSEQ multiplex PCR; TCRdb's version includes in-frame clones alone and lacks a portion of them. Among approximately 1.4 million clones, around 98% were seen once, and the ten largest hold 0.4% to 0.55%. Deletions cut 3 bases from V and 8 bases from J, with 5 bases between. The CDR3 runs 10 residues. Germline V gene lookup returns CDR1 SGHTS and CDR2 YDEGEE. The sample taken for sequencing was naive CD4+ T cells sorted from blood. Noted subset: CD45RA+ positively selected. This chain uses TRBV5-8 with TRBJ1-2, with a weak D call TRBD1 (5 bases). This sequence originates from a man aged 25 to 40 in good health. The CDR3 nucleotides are TGTGCCAGCAGCTGGACAGGCTACACCTTC. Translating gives CASSWTGYTF.